Presented here are 8 T cell receptor beta chains from one specimen sequenced in a study of T cell changes during pregnancy in multiple sclerosis. Using immunoSEQ multiplex PCR, the repertoire was profiled, and TCRdb retains in-frame clones only, with some absent. Of some 41,000 clones in the sample, around nine tenths were seen once. This specimen was CD8+ T cells from peripheral blood mononuclear cells, taken in the first trimester of pregnancy. These receptors all stem from a female donor with multiple sclerosis, enrolled in a pregnancy study.

The chain is built from TRBV11-2 and TRBJ1-6; a weak D match, TRBD1 (6 bases). CDR1 is SGHAT, CDR2 FQNNGV, per germline. V shed 0 bases and J shed 8 bases, with 17 bases lying between them. This CDR3 region has 17 residues. CDR3 sequence (DNA): TGTGCCAGCAGCTTAGATAATCGACAGGCCTACCATTCACCCCTCCACTTT. Protein: CASSLDNRQAYHSPLHF.

The chain is built from TRBV7-2 and TRBJ1-1, with 8 bases identical to TRBD1. Germline assignment: CDR1 SGHTA and CDR2 FQGNSA. With 4 bases clipped from V and 6 bases from J, the junction kept 10 bases outside the gene matches. This CDR3 has 15 residues. The CDR3 is CASSSIGQGGSEAFF. Here the CDR3 DNA reads TGTGCCAGCAGCTCCATCGGACAGGGAGGGTCTGAAGCTTTCTTT.

In DNA form, the CDR3 reads TGTGCCAGCAGCTTGGATGGGGGATTAGCGGGTTACTACGAGCAGTACTTC. It translates to CASSLDGGLAGYYEQYF. The V and J genes are TRBV5-6 and TRBJ2-7; 7 nucleotides align to TRBD2. With 0 bases clipped from V and 3 bases from J, the junction kept 12 bases outside the gene matches. Germline CDR1 and CDR2: SGHDT and YYEEEE. The CDR3 loop spans 17 amino acids.

The chain combines TRBV7-2 with TRBJ2-5, with D possibly TRBD1 on 6 matching bases. In germline, CDR1 is SGHTA, CDR2 FQGNSA. V shed 4 bases and J shed 2 bases, with 11 bases lying between them. The CDR3 is 14 amino acids. The CDR3 coding sequence is TGTGCCAGCAGCTCACGGGACAATCAAGAGACCCAGTACTTC. It translates to CASSSRDNQETQYF.

This chain links TRBV7-3 with TRBJ2-3, with TRBD2 identical over 8 bases. V shed 5 bases and J 6 bases; nucleotides not matched to a gene: 13. The CDR3 extends over 16 amino acids. The germline V gene has CDR1 SGHTA and CDR2 FQGTGA. This CDR3 reads CASSPLAGAFADTQYF. The CDR3 region has the DNA TGTGCCAGCAGCCCGCTAGCGGGTGCCTTCGCGGATACGCAGTATTTT.

The chain joins TRBV7-3 to TRBJ2-1, with a tentative D call TRBD2 (6 bases). Trimming took 0 bases from V and 4 from J, leaving 7 bases between them. CDR3 size: 14 residues. The V gene's germline CDR1 is SGHTA and CDR2 FQGTGA. The CDR3 reads CASSLTAGYNEQFF. As DNA, the CDR3 is TGTGCCAGCAGCTTAACGGCGGGGTACAATGAGCAGTTCTTC.

The chain has TRBV5-1 and TRBJ1-1; 7 bases map to TRBD1. The CDR3 is 24 amino acids. Germline CDR1 SGHRS, CDR2 YFSETQ. V lost 4 bases and J lost 5; bases outside the gene matches: 38. The CDR3 coding sequence is TGCGCCAGCAGCGGCCGGGGGCGGGGACAGACGGAGGAGACCGCCACAGCCCGATATACTGAAGCTTTCTTT. Translating it yields CASSGRGRGQTEETATARYTEAFF.

V usage is TRBV7-6 and J usage is TRBJ2-1, with a possible D match to TRBD1 (6 bases). With 3 bases removed from V and 6 bases from J, the gap between germline ends came to 9 bases. This CDR3 has 13 residues. Germline V gene data show CDR1 as SGHVS and CDR2 as FNYEAQ. CDR3 DNA: TGTGCCAGCAGCTTTAACAGGGCCAATGAGCAGTTCTTC. This encodes CASSFNRANEQFF.